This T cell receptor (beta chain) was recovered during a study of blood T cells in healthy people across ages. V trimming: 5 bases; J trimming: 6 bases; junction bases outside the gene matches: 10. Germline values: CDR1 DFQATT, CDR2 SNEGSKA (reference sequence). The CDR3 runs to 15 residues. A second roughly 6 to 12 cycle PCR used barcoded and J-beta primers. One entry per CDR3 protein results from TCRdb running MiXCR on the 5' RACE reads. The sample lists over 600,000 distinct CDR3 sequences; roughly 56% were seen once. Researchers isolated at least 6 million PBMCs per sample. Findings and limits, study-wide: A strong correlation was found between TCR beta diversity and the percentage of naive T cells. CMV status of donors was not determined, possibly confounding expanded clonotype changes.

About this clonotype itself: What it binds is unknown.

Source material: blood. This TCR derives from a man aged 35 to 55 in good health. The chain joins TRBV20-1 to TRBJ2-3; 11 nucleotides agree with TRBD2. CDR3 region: CSALVLAGEGDTQYF. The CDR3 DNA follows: TGCAGTGCTCTTGTACTAGCGGGAGAAGGGGATACGCAGTATTTT.